Sequencing of this T cell receptor (beta chain) was carried out in a study of blood T cell repertoires in COVID-19. Study overall: T cells, B-cell-depleted T cells, or PBMCs supplied cDNA or gDNA.

Germline trimming cut 3 bases from V and 0 bases from J; bases unmatched to any gene: 14. The germline V gene encodes CDR1 MDHEN and CDR2 SYDVKM. The CDR3 runs to 20 residues. Participants were aged about 18 to 89 years from approximately 25 US areas. Recovery meant two consecutive negative NP/OP PCR tests, professional clearance, or resolved symptoms. Original data processing: Estimates of nucleated cell counts were drawn from the amplification of reference gene primers. This table comes from immunoSEQ multiplex PCR, and its TCRdb copy is limited to in-frame clones, with some not included. That table furnishes V, J and clone size, whereas the DNA furnished D and trimming. This sample has around 250,000 clones, with 85% to 90% found just once.

The receptor was derived from a man between 18 and 35 years old who had recovered from COVID-19. Sequences were obtained from PBMCs or T cells enriched from blood (not recorded which). This chain connects TRBV28 to TRBJ1-3, with TRBD1 matching over 10 bases. The CDR3 coding sequence is TGTGCCAGCAGTTTCTCTGCCGGGACAGGGGAGTTGGGCTCTGGAAACACCATATATTTT. Amino acid sequence: CASSFSAGTGELGSGNTIYF.